The rows below give T cell receptor beta chains drawn from one sample of a study of blood T cell repertoires in COVID-19. Profiled with immunoSEQ multiplex PCR; TCRdb holds only in-frame clones, not every one. The table records 84,000 or so clones, approximately 80% of them present only once. Sequences were obtained from peripheral blood. The receptors shown here come from a woman in her 70s with active or convalescent COVID-19. Each CDR3 is given with its conserved first and last residue. The D gene is left open where the match is weak.

>TRBV3-1/TRBV3-2|.
CASSQLKNTEAFF
>TRBV3-1/TRBV3-2|.
CASRDGGYGYTF
>TRBV29-1|TRBD1
CSAKTGDETQYF
>TRBV28|TRBD1
CASSSQGQGNTEAFF
>TRBV4-1|TRBD1
CASSHTGQGSINYGYTF
>TRBV5-1|TRBD1
CASSDRASHYGYTF
>TRBV5-1|TRBD2
CASSDSGGWNEQFF
>TRBV24-1|.
CATSEGPGQGAKNIQYF
>TRBV7-2|.
CASSLGGAVKNIQYF
>TRBV12-3/TRBV12-4|.
CASSLQSNYGYTF
>TRBV6-2/TRBV6-3|.
CASSLGVMGGETQYF
>TRBV19|.
CASSIVSGNYGYTF
>TRBV28|.
CASSPRDETEAFF
>TRBV18|TRBD1
CASSRLQGATYNEQFF
>TRBV5-1|TRBD1
CASNYRPGQVEHF
>TRBV4-2|.
CASSQDFEARVYEQYF
>TRBV6-6|.
CASSPQPRYGYTF
>TRBV6-2/TRBV6-3|.
CASSQHTGTYYYGYTF
>TRBV11-3|TRBD2
CASSLGLAGGTYNEQFF
>TRBV6-6|TRBD1
CATGLPPGQGGDEQFF
>TRBV9|TRBD1
CASSVRTGDNTIYF
>TRBV5-1|TRBD2
CASSPPGLGSAEQFF
>TRBV28|TRBD1
CASSLDRGRTEAFF
>TRBV6-5|.
CASRPMDRLGTEAFF
>TRBV5-1|.
CASSLGQAGIAGYTF
>TRBV21-1|.
CASSKARGGGPENNQPQHF